A selection of T cell receptor beta chains follows, all from one sample in a study of T cells after yellow fever vaccination. TCRdb analysed the 5' RACE reads with MiXCR anew, one entry per CDR3 protein. The sample includes about 260,000 distinct CDR3 sequences, over 3% seen only once; the top ten take under 20%. Source: PBMCs, taken 15 days after the yellow fever booster vaccination. These receptors originate from a man between 18 and 29 years old who received the YFV17D yellow fever vaccine. Both conserved end residues are part of each CDR3. D genes are given only for firm matches. Expanded clones are given a class, and other clones once, few, many or no size at all.

j_call v_call d_call clone_size cdr3_aa cdr3_nt
TRBJ1-1 TRBV7-9 NA many CASSKAAAETEAFF TGTGCCAGCAGCAAGGCGGCGGCGGAAACTGAAGCTTTCTTT
TRBJ2-5 TRBV15 NA NA CATSRTRQLLYQETQYF TGTGCCACCAGCAGAACTAGACAGCTCCTGTACCAAGAGACCCAGTACTTC
TRBJ2-7 TRBV4-3 NA many CASSQLGGNPSYEQYF TGCGCCAGCAGCCAACTAGGGGGGAATCCCTCCTACGAGCAGTACTTC
TRBJ1-2 TRBV7-2 NA few CASSQYYGYTF TGTGCCAGCAGCCAATACTATGGCTACACCTTC
TRBJ2-7 TRBV5-1 NA many CASSLQATPLSGTYEQYF TGCGCCAGCAGCTTACAGGCCACCCCACTGTCGGGAACCTACGAGCAGTACTTC
TRBJ1-5 TRBV7-8 TRBD1 many CASSTGGQGNQPQHF TGTGCCAGCAGCACGGGGGGACAGGGCAATCAGCCCCAGCATTTT
TRBJ2-1 TRBV20-1 NA many CSDRWEGYNEQFF TGCAGTGACCGTTGGGAAGGGTACAATGAGCAGTTCTTC
TRBJ2-7 TRBV19 TRBD1 many CATRRQGAHEQYF TGTGCCACCAGACGGCAGGGGGCCCACGAGCAGTACTTC
TRBJ2-5 TRBV30 NA many CAWSVNTGYQETQYF TGTGCCTGGAGTGTAAATACGGGGTACCAAGAGACCCAGTACTTC
TRBJ2-3 TRBV5-1 TRBD1 many CASQGVGDTQYF TGCGCCAGCCAGGGGGTCGGCGATACGCAGTATTTT
TRBJ2-3 TRBV5-1 TRBD1 many CASSETGSGDTQYF TGCGCCAGCAGCGAGACAGGGTCGGGAGATACGCAGTATTTT
TRBJ1-5 TRBV3-1 NA many CASSQVFQNQPQHF TGTGCCAGCAGCCAAGTCTTCCAGAATCAGCCCCAGCATTTT
TRBJ2-7 TRBV20-1 TRBD2 many CSAREFPGLAYEQYF TGCAGTGCTAGGGAGTTCCCGGGACTAGCCTACGAGCAGTACTTC
TRBJ1-3 TRBV4-2 NA many CASSQVVASGNTIYF TGTGCCAGCAGCCAAGTCGTTGCCTCTGGAAACACCATATATTTT
TRBJ1-1 TRBV5-1 TRBD1 many CASSLGDRGGAFF TGCGCCAGCAGCTTGGGGGACAGAGGGGGGGCTTTCTTT
TRBJ1-1 TRBV4-3 NA many CASSQTSGVAAFF TGCGCCAGCAGCCAGACTTCAGGGGTGGCAGCTTTCTTT
TRBJ2-2 TRBV5-1 TRBD1 many CASIPVGTGGNTGELFF TGCGCCAGCATCCCCGTTGGGACAGGGGGCAACACCGGGGAGCTGTTTTTT
TRBJ2-2 TRBV6-5 NA many CASSSWVDSLNTGELFF TGTGCCAGCAGTTCTTGGGTGGACAGCCTAAACACCGGGGAGCTGTTTTTT
TRBJ2-4 TRBV4-3 TRBD1 many CASSPRTGKNIQYF TGCGCCAGCAGCCCACGGACAGGGAAAAACATTCAGTACTTC
TRBJ2-7 TRBV7-2 NA many CASSLVGGGEQYF TGTGCCAGCAGCTTAGTAGGAGGGGGCGAGCAGTACTTC
TRBJ1-1 TRBV7-6 TRBD1 many CASSPVTGEAEAFF TGTGCCAGCAGCCCAGTTACAGGGGAAGCTGAAGCTTTCTTT
TRBJ2-1 TRBV10-3 TRBD2 many CAIRVGGLAQHNEQFF TGTGCCATCAGGGTTGGGGGACTAGCCCAGCACAATGAGCAGTTCTTC
TRBJ1-5 TRBV5-6 NA many CASSGLRGNQPQHF TGTGCCAGCAGCGGACTTAGGGGCAATCAGCCCCAGCATTTT
TRBJ2-1 TRBV9 NA many CASSPLGWNEQFF TGTGCCAGCAGCCCACTCGGTTGGAATGAGCAGTTCTTC
TRBJ1-5 TRBV27 NA few CASSLSWSSNQPQHF TGTGCCAGCAGTTTATCGTGGAGTAGCAATCAGCCCCAGCATTTT
TRBJ2-1 TRBV12-3/TRBV12-4 TRBD2 many CASSWTSGGTKSYNEQFF TGTGCCAGCTCATGGACTAGCGGGGGGACCAAATCCTACAATGAGCAGTTCTTC
TRBJ2-3 TRBV7-8 NA many CASTKRVIPTDSSHWNTQYF TGTGCCAGCACCAAGCGGGTTATACCGACGGACTCGTCCCATTGGAATACGCAGTATTTT
TRBJ2-5 TRBV5-6 NA many CASSSPTKTQYF TGTGCCAGCAGCTCCCCCACTAAGACCCAGTACTTC
TRBJ1-5 TRBV12-3/TRBV12-4 NA many CASSNGLRWQPQHF TGTGCCAGCAGTAACGGACTCCGCTGGCAGCCCCAGCATTTT
TRBJ2-5 TRBV20-1 TRBD2 many CSAELAGGETQYF TGCAGTGCTGAACTGGCGGGGGGGGAGACCCAGTACTTC
TRBJ2-1 TRBV7-9 NA many CASSFFLGTYNEQFF TGTGCCAGCAGCTTTTTTTTAGGGACCTACAATGAGCAGTTCTTC
TRBJ2-1 TRBV5-1 NA many CASSSTAGNEQFF TGCGCCAGCAGCTCGACGGCGGGCAATGAGCAGTTCTTC
TRBJ1-1 TRBV24-1 NA many CATFRSEAFF TGTGCCACCTTCCGATCTGAAGCTTTCTTT
TRBJ2-5 TRBV7-9 NA many CASSYWAVQETQYF TGTGCCAGCAGCTATTGGGCCGTGCAAGAGACCCAGTACTTC
TRBJ2-2 TRBV6-5 TRBD1 many CASSYWPGQATGELFF TGTGCCAGCAGTTACTGGCCGGGACAGGCCACCGGGGAGCTGTTTTTT
TRBJ2-5 TRBV5-1 NA many CASSYRGSQETQYF TGCGCCAGCAGCTATCGGGGATCCCAAGAGACCCAGTACTTC
TRBJ2-3 TRBV28 NA many CASTPPGRDTQYF TGTGCCAGCACCCCACCGGGCCGAGATACGCAGTATTTT
TRBJ1-2 TRBV10-3 TRBD1 many CAISEANRGANYGYTF TGTGCCATCAGTGAGGCAAACAGGGGGGCTAACTATGGCTACACCTTC
TRBJ1-3 TRBV7-2 NA many CASSSDGGGGNTIYF TGTGCCAGCAGCTCAGATGGGGGTGGTGGAAACACCATATATTTT
TRBJ1-2 TRBV6-6 TRBD1 many CASIAGDRATYGYTF TGTGCCAGCATTGCAGGGGACAGGGCCACTTATGGCTACACCTTC
TRBJ2-5 TRBV29-1 TRBD1 many CSVDQGAFGETQYF TGCAGCGTGGATCAGGGGGCGTTCGGGGAGACCCAGTACTTC
TRBJ2-7 TRBV4-2 TRBD2 many CASSQGTRDSEQYF TGTGCCAGCAGCCAAGGGACTAGAGACTCCGAGCAGTACTTC